The T cell receptor beta chain under discussion was sequenced for a study of T cell changes during pregnancy in multiple sclerosis. The trim removed 4 bases at V and 5 bases at J, leaving 6 bases unmatched. Germline assignment: CDR1 LNHDA and CDR2 SQIVND (reference sequence). There are 15 residues in the CDR3. Sequencing used immunoSEQ multiplex PCR; TCRdb keeps in-frame clones, though not all of them. Here the sample spans approximately 70,000 clones, 85% to 95% being singletons. The TCR was taken from a female donor with multiple sclerosis, enrolled in a pregnancy study. The gene calls are TRBV19 and TRBJ2-5, with TRBD2 matching over 11 bases. Sequencing was performed on CD4+ T cells from peripheral blood mononuclear cells, taken after pregnancy. CDR3 DNA sequence: TGTGCCAGTAGTAGCCTAGCGGGAGGACAGGAGACCCAGTACTTC. Translated, it gives CASSSLAGGQETQYF.